The table lists the clone carrying this T cell receptor (beta chain) with a few counts. The sample belongs to a study of shared clonotypes between healthy human individuals. The data were produced by immunoSEQ multiplex PCR, yet TCRdb's version contains in-frame clones alone and is incomplete. The sample shows some 2.1 million clones, 85% to 95% of them seen only once. The TCR was taken from a man between 18 and 35 years old in good health. The source material was naive CD4+ T cells sorted from blood. Subset meaning: CD45RA+ positively selected.

CDR3 sequence (DNA): TGTGCCAGCAGGAGGTCGGCCATCACCGGGGAGCTGTTTTTT. Its translation: CASRRSAITGELFF. The rearrangement joins TRBV7-6 to TRBJ2-2; D uncertain. Germline CDR1 is SGHVS and CDR2 is FNYEAQ. V dropped 6 bases and J dropped 4 bases, with 12 bases sitting between them. The CDR3 is 14 residues long. The full variable domain, completed using reference TRBV7-6 and TRBJ2-2, is GAGVSQSPRYKVTKRGQDVALRCDPISGHVSLYWYRQALGQGPEFLTYFNYEAQQDKSGLPNDRFSAERPEGSISTLTIQRTEQRDSAMYRCASRRSAITGELFFGEGSRLTVL.